The present T cell receptor (beta chain) was sequenced within a study of shared clonotypes between healthy human individuals. Study in general: Three CD4 naive, three CD4 memory, two CD8 naive and one CD8 memory plate were used per donor. Study-wide findings and caveats: Sharing across a few donors was seen in 4% to 6.5% of naive CD4 clonotypes.

As to this clone: No antigen is known for it.

Division of CD4+ cells produced a CD45RA+ naive subset and a CD45RA-negative memory subset. The run depth of the assay was deep. The repertoire was sequenced with immunoSEQ multiplex PCR; TCRdb's copy has only in-frame clones and lacks some. The table has around 200,000 clones, approximately 62% seen once. This receptor was obtained from a man younger than 40 in good health. The sequencing input was memory CD4+ T cells sorted from blood. The subset is: CD45RA-negative fraction.

The CDR3 sequence is CASSGTATYEQYF. In DNA, the CDR3 is TGTGCCAGCAGTGGGACTGCCACCTACGAGCAGTACTTC. The V and J genes are TRBV25-1 and TRBJ2-7, with D possibly TRBD2 on 5 matching bases. Trimming cost V 4 bases and J 2 bases, with 9 bases left between them. This CDR3 spans 13 amino acids. Germline lookup yields CDR1 MGHDK and CDR2 SYGVNS.